This entry lists 2 T cell receptor beta chains sequenced from one sample in a study of T-cell memory formation after mild COVID-19 listed by TCRdb under 2021. The method was 5' RACE. Sequencing was performed on an Illumina NovaSeq 6000. Starting from the raw public reads, TCRdb applied fastp trimming at Q25, assembled clones with MiXCR and retained in-frame beta chains. Duplicate CDR3 protein sequences are folded into a single record with the most common DNA and genes. The sample table records 68,000 or so distinct CDR3 sequences; roughly a sixth of these occur just once. The ten largest make up roughly 33% of the sample. Sequenced input: PBMCs or a T cell subset sorted from them (not recorded which). These TCRs come from an adult woman who had mild COVID-19 (a few samples of this study predate the infection). The sample titles of this study are shuffled in the database, so cell type and time point are left out; the donor was told from shared clones.

In its sample, this clonotype was seen a few times. V and J are TRBV24-1 and TRBJ2-1, with 9 positions matching TRBD1. V dropped 9 bases and J dropped 7; count of bases not matched to a gene: 9. The CDR3 loop spans 14 amino acids. Germline V lookup: CDR1 KGHDR, CDR2 SFDVKD. The chain's CDR3 is CATSGTGSFNEQFF. DNA for the CDR3: TGTGCCACCTCCGGGACAGGGAGTTTTAATGAGCAGTTCTTC.

This rearrangement joins TRBV4-2 to TRBJ2-3, with TRBD2 matching over 10 bases. The CDR3 is made up of 17 amino acids. J lost 5 bases, V lost 4 bases, and 12 bases had no gene match. Germline V gene lookup returns CDR1 LGHNA and CDR2 YNFKEQ. CDR3 region: CASSPTGSGGYRDTQYF. CDR3 DNA: TGTGCCAGCAGCCCTACTGGTAGCGGGGGGTACAGAGATACGCAGTATTTT.